Following are 5 T cell receptor beta chains from one sample sequenced in a study of PD-1 blockade in mismatch repair-deficient tumors. Some clones are missing from TCRdb's copy, which holds only in-frame ones; the method was immunoSEQ multiplex PCR. The sample includes around 110,000 clones, roughly 80% of them seen just once. The material was peripheral blood, obtained about 60 weeks after starting pembrolizumab. Receptor source: an adult with mismatch repair-deficient cancer.

This clone was recorded only once. This chain links TRBV29-1 with TRBJ2-5; the D gene is possibly TRBD1 (5 bases). V lost 7 bases and J 5 bases, leaving 8 bases between the germline ends. Germline V gives CDR1 SQVTM, CDR2 ANQGSEA. The CDR3 consists of 10 residues. CDR3 region: CSAGSETQYF. As DNA, the CDR3 is TGCAGCGCAGGGTCGGAGACCCAGTACTTC.

This chain uses TRBV7-8 with TRBJ1-3, with 8 bases fitting TRBD1. This CDR3 has 16 residues. V lost 8 bases, J lost 0 bases, and 9 bases stayed unmatched. Germline V gives CDR1 SGHVS, CDR2 FQNEAQ. CDR3 sequence: CASRQGAKYSGNTIYF. In DNA, the CDR3 is TGTGCCAGCCGCCAGGGGGCCAAATACTCTGGAAACACCATATATTTT.

This clone was found once. The chain is built from TRBV9 and TRBJ2-1; D possibly matches TRBD1 or TRBD2 (7 bases each). Germline assignment: CDR1 SGDLS and CDR2 YYNGEE. This CDR3 has 15 residues. Trimming shortened V by 4 bases and J by 9 bases, and 20 bases separated the two germline ends. CDR3 loop: CASSPQGGREVEQFF. In DNA, the CDR3 is TGTGCCAGCAGCCCCCAGGGGGGGCGTGAGGTTGAGCAGTTCTTC. The whole variable domain, filled in from reference TRBV9 and TRBJ2-1, reads DSGVTQTPKHLITATGQRVTLRCSPRSGDLSVYWYQQSLDQGLQFLIQYYNGEERAKGNILERFSAQQFPDLHSELNLSSLELGDSALYFCASSPQGGREVEQFFGPGTRLTVL.

Comments on this clone: Other DNA sequences from this sample encode an identical CDR3 as well. The chain carries TRBV5-4 and TRBJ1-2, with D perhaps TRBD1 (6 bases). Trimming pared 2 bases from V and 1 base from J, leaving 12 bases between. The CDR3 sequence is 15 residues long. Germline V gene lookup returns CDR1 SGHNT and CDR2 YYREEE (reference sequence). CDR3 amino acids: CASSFDQGSNYGYTF. For the CDR3, the DNA is TGTGCCAGCAGCTTTGACCAGGGGAGTAACTATGGCTACACCTTC.

This clone came up a few times. This chain's CDR3 is CASRGQRGSDTQYF. CDR3 in DNA: TGTGCCAGCAGGGGACAGAGAGGGTCAGATACGCAGTATTTT. The chain links TRBV7-2 to TRBJ2-3; 7 bases fit TRBD1. The J segment lost 4 bases and the V segment lost 6 bases, leaving 7 bases of the junction unmatched. Germline V gene sequence: CDR1 SGHTA, CDR2 FQGNSA. This CDR3 comprises 14 residues.